These T cell receptor beta chains were read from a single sample in a study of cytomegalovirus exposure and HLA in healthy donors. Profiling relied on immunoSEQ multiplex PCR, and the TCRdb table lists in-frame clones only, not all of them. The sample consists of 150,000 to 200,000 clones, around four fifths of them appearing once. Material for sequencing was PBMCs. The receptors were gathered from a woman aged 25 to 39 in good health and CMV-seronegative. CDR3s include the opening cysteine and the closing phenylalanine or tryptophan. Each record gives: J gene, D gene, clone size, V gene, CDR3 DNA, CDR3 protein. The D gene is left open where the match is weak. Rows give clone size only sometimes, using once, few, many, or a class for an expanded clone.

TRBJ1-3 TRBD1 - TRBV10-2 TGCGCCAGCAGTGAGCGGACAGGGGGGATCCACACCATATATTTT CASSERTGGIHTIYF
TRBJ2-3 - - TRBV30 TGTGCCTGGAGTAACTCTCAGGGCACAGATACGCAGTATTTT CAWSNSQGTDTQYF
TRBJ2-7 - - TRBV18 TGTGCCAGCTCTAGCGACAGGGAGGATTCGGGGGACGTTTGG CASSSDREDSGDVW
TRBJ2-7 TRBD2 - TRBV4-3 TGCGCCAGCAGCCAAGTCGGGGGGAGCTCCTACGAGCAGTACTTC CASSQVGGSSYEQYF
TRBJ2-7 TRBD1 - TRBV6-5 TGTGCCAGCAGTTACCGCCGGACAGGGTGGAATGAGCAGTACTTC CASSYRRTGWNEQYF
TRBJ1-4 - - TRBV4-1 TGCGCCAGCAGCCAAGGGGTGGGGGGGCCTATTAATGAAAAACTGTTTTTT CASSQGVGGPINEKLFF
TRBJ1-1 - - TRBV5-1 TGCGCCAGCAGCGGAGTAGGGGAAGGGAACACTGAAGCTTTCTTT CASSGVGEGNTEAFF
TRBJ2-4 - - TRBV6-6 TGTGCCAGCAGTCGGGGGGCGGGAGCCAAAAACATTCAGTACTTC CASSRGAGAKNIQYF
TRBJ2-3 - - TRBV2 TGTGCCAGCATTCACCCGAGCCGCCCGATGGACCGGCGGGGTGGGTATACGCAGTATTTT CASIHPSRPMDRRGGYTQYF
TRBJ1-4 - - TRBV6-1 TGTGCCAGCAGTGAAGGAGGGGGTGGTGAAAAACTGTTTTTT CASSEGGGGEKLFF
TRBJ1-3 - - TRBV6-6 TGTGCCAGCGTCAGGGTGAACACCATATATTTT CASVRVNTIYF
TRBJ1-2 - - TRBV11-3 TGTGCCAGCAGCCACCCTGGGGGGGAGACTGGCTACACCTTC CASSHPGGETGYTF
TRBJ1-3 - - TRBV19 TGTGCCAGTGGAGGGTCTCTGGGAGGAAACACCATATATTTT CASGGSLGGNTIYF
TRBJ2-1 TRBD2 - TRBV6-4 TGTGCCAGCAGTGACTCCGCACTAGCGCTACAGAATGAGCAGTTCTTC CASSDSALALQNEQFF
TRBJ2-7 TRBD2 - TRBV11-2 TGTGCCAGCAGCTCCTCCTTCACTAGCGGGACCTACGAGCAGTACTTC CASSSSFTSGTYEQYF
TRBJ2-2 TRBD1 - TRBV5-1 TGCGCCAGCAGGGGCGGGACAGGGAACACCGGGGAGCTGTTTTTT CASRGGTGNTGELFF
TRBJ2-3 - - TRBV7-3 TGTGCCAGCAGCTTAAATCGGCAGGGGGGAGATACGCAGTATTTT CASSLNRQGGDTQYF
TRBJ2-1 - - TRBV9 TGTGCCAGCAGTGTAGACTTGGGGGCACGGGATGAGCAGTTCTTC CASSVDLGARDEQFF
TRBJ1-1 TRBD1 - TRBV10-3 TGTGCCATCAGTGACCGGGACAGGGGGCTTGGGGCTTTCTTT CAISDRDRGLGAFF
TRBJ1-1 TRBD1 - TRBV5-1 TGCGCCAGCAGCTTGGCAGGGGGCATGAACACTGAAGCTTTCTTT CASSLAGGMNTEAFF
TRBJ2-5 - - TRBV7-6 TGTGCCAGCAGCTTCTCAGGAGAGACCCAGTACTTC CASSFSGETQYF
TRBJ2-2 TRBD1 - TRBV18 TGTGCCAGCTCACTCAAAGACAGGGCCGGGGAGCTGTTTTTT CASSLKDRAGELFF
TRBJ2-3 TRBD1 - TRBV19 TGTGCCAGTAGTCTCTCCGTGACAGGGGTGGAAGATACGCAGTATTTT CASSLSVTGVEDTQYF
TRBJ1-5 - once TRBV5-8 TGTGCCAGCACCTACCAGCCTCAGGGATTTGGCAATCAGCCCCAGCATTTT CASTYQPQGFGNQPQHF
TRBJ1-2 - - TRBV18 TGTGCCAGCTCACCACCGGCGGGGTATGGCTACACCTTC CASSPPAGYGYTF
TRBJ1-5 - - TRBV7-9 TGTGCCAGCAGCCACCTGGGAGGGGTTGTCGGTCAGCCCCAGCATTTT CASSHLGGVVGQPQHF
TRBJ1-6 TRBD1 - TRBV19 TGTGCCAGTAGTATAACAGGGGTGGATAATTCACCCCTCCACTTT CASSITGVDNSPLHF
TRBJ2-7 - - TRBV5-6 TGTGCCAGCAGCTTGTGGGGCAGAGTCTACGAGCAGTACTTC CASSLWGRVYEQYF
TRBJ1-4 TRBD1 - TRBV2 TGTGCCAGCAGCCGGGACAGGGCTTACGAAAAACTGTTTTTT CASSRDRAYEKLFF
TRBJ1-2 - - TRBV30 TGTGCCTGGAGTCCCCGGGAGGATGGCTACACCTTC CAWSPREDGYTF
TRBJ2-7 TRBD2 - TRBV11-2 TGTGCCAGCAGCTCCCTGACTAGCACCGAGCAGTACTTC CASSSLTSTEQYF
TRBJ2-7 TRBD1 - TRBV5-1 TGCGCCAGCAGCTTGGGACAGGGGGGAAGCTACGAGCAGTACTTC CASSLGQGGSYEQYF
TRBJ2-7 TRBD1 - TRBV4-3 TGCGCCAGCTCCCCAGGGACAGGGGAATCTCGCTACGAGCAGTACTTC CASSPGTGESRYEQYF
TRBJ2-3 TRBD2 - TRBV4-2 TGTGCCAGCAGCCAAGGGGCGCGGGGGGCCGTCACAGATACGCAGTATTTT CASSQGARGAVTDTQYF
TRBJ1-2 - - TRBV7-9 TGTGCCAGCAGCGCGGGCTCCTCCCCTATGAATGGCTACACCTTC CASSAGSSPMNGYTF
TRBJ2-3 - - TRBV2 TGTGCCAGCAGTTTAAGGGCTAGCCTCACAGATACGCAGTATTTT CASSLRASLTDTQYF
TRBJ1-1 - few TRBV10-2 TGCGCCAGCAGTGACGAGGGCAGAATGAACACTGAAGCTTTCTTT CASSDEGRMNTEAFF
TRBJ2-1 - - TRBV11-2 TGTGCCAGCAGAACTATACGACAGATGTGGAATGAGCAGTTCTTC CASRTIRQMWNEQFF
TRBJ1-1 - - TRBV6-5 TGTGCCAGCAGTTCGCTAGGGGGGAACACTGAAGCTTTCTTT CASSSLGGNTEAFF
TRBJ2-7 - - TRBV18 TGTGCCAGCTCCCATCGCGTCTACGGGAACGAGCAGTACTTC CASSHRVYGNEQYF
TRBJ2-5 - - TRBV7-9 TGTGCCAGCAGCTTAGAGGGGGGGAAACAAGAGACCCAGTACTTC CASSLEGGKQETQYF
TRBJ2-7 TRBD1 - TRBV19 TGTGCCAGTAGTACCCGGGACAGGGGTCCGTCCTACGAGCAGTACTTC CASSTRDRGPSYEQYF
TRBJ1-5 - - TRBV19 TGTGCCAGTAGTATAGACGCAGGGGGCAATCAGCCCCAGCATTTT CASSIDAGGNQPQHF
TRBJ1-2 - - TRBV5-6 TGTGCCAGCAGCCTAGGCGGGGGGCCGATCTATGGCTACACCTTC CASSLGGGPIYGYTF
TRBJ2-7 TRBD2 - TRBV4-1 TGCGCCAGCGGGCCGGGGGGGGCTATATTTGAGCAGTACTTC CASGPGGAIFEQYF
TRBJ1-1 - - TRBV7-9 TGTGCCAGCAGCTTACTAGGAGGGAGAGACACTGAAGCTTTCTTT CASSLLGGRDTEAFF
TRBJ1-2 - - TRBV29-1 TGCAGCGGCTCCCAGGGGAATGGCTACACCTTC CSGSQGNGYTF
TRBJ1-1 - - TRBV5-1 TGCGCCAGCAGCTCGGGGGGGTCAAGGAACACTGAAGCTTTCTTT CASSSGGSRNTEAFF